This TCR beta chain derives from a study of lymphopenia after photon versus proton radiotherapy. TCRdb's copy holds only in-frame clones and misses some; the assay was immunoSEQ multiplex PCR. This repertoire shows around 150,000 clones, approximately 90% found once; its top ten account for around 5%. Trimming at V came to 0 bases and at J to 2 bases, leaving 4 bases not matched to a gene. Germline V gene data show CDR1 as LGHNA and CDR2 as YNFKEQ. This CDR3 region has 15 residues. The sequenced sample was peripheral blood, obtained from a patient treated with photon-based radiotherapy. The clonotype originates from a man aged 45-65 years with gastric cancer. The rearrangement joins TRBV4-2 to TRBJ2-7, with 7 bases identical to TRBD2. CDR3 sequence reads: CASSQDRAGAYEQYF. CDR3 DNA: TGTGCCAGCAGCCAAGATCGGGCGGGGGCCTACGAGCAGTACTTC.